The table lists the clone carrying this TCR beta chain with a few counts. Its target is not known. Germline V CDR1 and CDR2: SGHDT, YYEEEE. After removal of 4 bases from V and 7 bases from J, the junction contained 8 bases not matched to a gene. The CDR3 sequence is 15 residues long. The individuals who served as donors were healthy Caucasians living in Russia, aged about 6 to 90. These data come from a study of blood T cells in healthy people across ages. Study-level findings and limits: Without sorted subsets, naive and antigen-experienced compartments could not be conclusively compared.

A J-beta primer mix and a sample-barcoded 5' primer were used in a second PCR of roughly 6 to 11 cycles. One entry per CDR3 protein, called by TCRdb with MiXCR from the 5' RACE reads. Seen here are 760,000 or so distinct CDR3 sequences, around 25% observed once, and the top ten hold more than 8.5%. These data were likewise used in another study, on T cells of mothers and their children. That publication notes: Donation involved a few healthy Caucasian mothers and the six children that they had.

V and J are TRBV5-6 and TRBJ2-7; 13 bases match TRBD2. This TCR came from a boy younger than 18 in good health. The sequencing sample was made of blood. CDR3 DNA: TGTGCCAGCAGCGCTCTTAGGGGACTAGCGGGGGAGCAGTACTTC. Protein sequence: CASSALRGLAGEQYF.